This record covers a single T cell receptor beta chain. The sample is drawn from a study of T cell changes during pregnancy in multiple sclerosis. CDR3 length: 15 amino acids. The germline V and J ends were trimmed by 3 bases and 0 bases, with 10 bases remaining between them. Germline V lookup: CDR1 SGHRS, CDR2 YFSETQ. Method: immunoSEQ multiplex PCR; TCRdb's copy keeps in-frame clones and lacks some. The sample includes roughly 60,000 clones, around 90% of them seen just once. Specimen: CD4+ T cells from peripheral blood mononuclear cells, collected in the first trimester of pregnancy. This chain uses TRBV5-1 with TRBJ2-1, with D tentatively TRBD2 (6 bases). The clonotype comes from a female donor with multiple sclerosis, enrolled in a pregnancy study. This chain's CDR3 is CASSSGGFSYNEQFF. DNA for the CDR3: TGCGCCAGCAGCTCCGGGGGTTTCTCCTACAATGAGCAGTTCTTC. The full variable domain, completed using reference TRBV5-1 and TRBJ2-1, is KAGVTQTPRYLIKTRGQQVTLSCSPISGHRSVSWYQQTPGQGLQFLFEYFSETQRNKGNFPGRFSGRQFSNSRSEMNVSTLELGDSALYLCASSSGGFSYNEQFFGPGTRLTVL.